Below, one T cell receptor (beta chain) is given with its context. What it binds is unknown. TCRdb re-analysed the 5' RACE reads in MiXCR, keeping a single row per CDR3 protein. Among under 650,000 distinct CDR3 sequences listed, about 20% were seen once. After removal of 5 bases from V and 5 bases from J, the junction contained 10 bases not matched to a gene. The CDR3 is 16 amino acids. The germline CDR1 and CDR2 sequences are SGHVS and FNYEAQ. The sample belongs to a study of T-cell memory formation after mild COVID-19. Study at large: Most TCR clusters belonged to a single donor.

Study conclusions and caveats: Clones that contracted from day 15 to 85 were balanced CD4/CD8, while later expanders leaned CD4+.

The receptor's source is an adult woman who had mild COVID-19 (a few samples of this study predate the infection). Cell type and time point are not known. The chain recombines TRBV7-6 with TRBJ2-1; 9 bases fit TRBD2. Sequenced material: PBMCs or a T cell subset sorted from them (not recorded which). The CDR3 DNA is TGTGCCAGCAGCCCAGTGGGCGGGAGGGCTAACAATGAGCAGTTCTTC. Its protein product is CASSPVGGRANNEQFF.